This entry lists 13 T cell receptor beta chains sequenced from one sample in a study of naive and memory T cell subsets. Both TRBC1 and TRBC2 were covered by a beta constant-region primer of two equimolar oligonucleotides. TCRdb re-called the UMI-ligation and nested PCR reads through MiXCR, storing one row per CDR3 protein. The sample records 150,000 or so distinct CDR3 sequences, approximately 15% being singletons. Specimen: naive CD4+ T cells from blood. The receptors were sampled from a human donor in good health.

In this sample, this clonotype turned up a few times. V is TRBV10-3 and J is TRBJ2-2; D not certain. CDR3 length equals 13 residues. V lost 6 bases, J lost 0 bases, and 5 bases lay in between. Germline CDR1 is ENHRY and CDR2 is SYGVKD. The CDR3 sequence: CAIRQTNTGELFF. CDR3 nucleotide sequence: TGTGCCATCAGACAGACGAACACCGGGGAGCTGTTTTTT.

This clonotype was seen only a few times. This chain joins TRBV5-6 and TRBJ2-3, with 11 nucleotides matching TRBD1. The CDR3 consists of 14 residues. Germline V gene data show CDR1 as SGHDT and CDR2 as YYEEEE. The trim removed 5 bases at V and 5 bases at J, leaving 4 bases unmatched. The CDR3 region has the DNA TGTGCCAGCAGACCCGGGACAGGGGGAGATACGCAGTATTTT. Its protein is CASRPGTGGDTQYF.

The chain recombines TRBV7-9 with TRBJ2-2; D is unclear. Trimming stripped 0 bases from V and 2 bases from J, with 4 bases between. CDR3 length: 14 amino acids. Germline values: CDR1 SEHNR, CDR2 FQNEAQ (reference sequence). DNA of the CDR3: TGTGCCAGCAGCTTAGCGCTAAACACCGGGGAGCTGTTTTTT. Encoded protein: CASSLALNTGELFF.

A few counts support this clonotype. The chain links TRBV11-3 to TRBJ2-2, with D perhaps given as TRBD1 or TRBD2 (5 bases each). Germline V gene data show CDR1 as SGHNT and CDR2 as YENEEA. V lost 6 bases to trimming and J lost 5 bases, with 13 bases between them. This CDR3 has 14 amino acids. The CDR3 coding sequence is TGTGCCAGCAGTTCAGGGAGTCGAACCGGGGAGCTGTTTTTT. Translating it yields CASSSGSRTGELFF.

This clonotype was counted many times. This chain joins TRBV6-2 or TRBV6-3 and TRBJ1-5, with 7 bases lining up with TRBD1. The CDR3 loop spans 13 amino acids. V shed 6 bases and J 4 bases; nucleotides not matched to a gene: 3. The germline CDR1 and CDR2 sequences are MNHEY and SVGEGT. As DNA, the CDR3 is TGTGCCAGCAGCCTGACAGGGAATCAGCCCCAGCATTTT. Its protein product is CASSLTGNQPQHF.

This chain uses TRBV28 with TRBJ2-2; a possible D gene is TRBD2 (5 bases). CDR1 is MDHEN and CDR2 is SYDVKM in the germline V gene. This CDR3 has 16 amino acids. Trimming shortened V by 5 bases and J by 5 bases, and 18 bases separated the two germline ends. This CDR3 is CASSPGGGIATGELFF. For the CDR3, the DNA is TGTGCCAGCAGTCCAGGAGGTGGGATAGCGACCGGGGAGCTGTTTTTT.

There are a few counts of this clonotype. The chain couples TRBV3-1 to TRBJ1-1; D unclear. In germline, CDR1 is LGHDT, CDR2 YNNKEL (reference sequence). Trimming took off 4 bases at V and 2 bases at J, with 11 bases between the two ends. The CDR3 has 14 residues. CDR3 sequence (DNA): TGTGCCAGCAGCCCCCCCGGGAAAAACACTGAAGCTTTCTTT. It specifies CASSPPGKNTEAFF.

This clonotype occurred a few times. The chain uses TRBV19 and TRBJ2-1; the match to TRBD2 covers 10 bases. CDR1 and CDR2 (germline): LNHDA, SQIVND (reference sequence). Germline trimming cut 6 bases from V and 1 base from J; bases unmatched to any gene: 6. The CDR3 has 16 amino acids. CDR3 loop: CASSTKAGGSYNEQFF. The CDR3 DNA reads TGTGCCAGTAGCACTAAAGCGGGAGGGTCCTACAATGAGCAGTTCTTC. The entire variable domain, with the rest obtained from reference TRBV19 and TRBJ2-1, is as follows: DGGITQSPKYLFRKEGQNVTLSCEQNLNHDAMYWYRQDPGQGLRLIYYSQIVNDFQKGDIAEGYSVSREKKESFPLTVTSAQKNPTAFYLCASSTKAGGSYNEQFFGPGTRLTVL.

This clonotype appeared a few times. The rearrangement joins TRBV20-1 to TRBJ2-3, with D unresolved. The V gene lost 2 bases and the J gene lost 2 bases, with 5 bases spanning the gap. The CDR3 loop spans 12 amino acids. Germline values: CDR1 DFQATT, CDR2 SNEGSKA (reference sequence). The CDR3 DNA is TGCAGTGCTAGACTCGACACAGATACGCAGTATTTT. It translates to CSARLDTDTQYF.

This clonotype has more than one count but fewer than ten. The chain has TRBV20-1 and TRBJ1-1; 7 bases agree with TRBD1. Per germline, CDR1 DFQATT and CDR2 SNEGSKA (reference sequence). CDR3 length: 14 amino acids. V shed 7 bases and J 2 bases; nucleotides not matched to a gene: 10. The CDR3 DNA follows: TGCAGTGGGCCAGGGACAGAACTAAACACTGAAGCTTTCTTT. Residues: CSGPGTELNTEAFF.

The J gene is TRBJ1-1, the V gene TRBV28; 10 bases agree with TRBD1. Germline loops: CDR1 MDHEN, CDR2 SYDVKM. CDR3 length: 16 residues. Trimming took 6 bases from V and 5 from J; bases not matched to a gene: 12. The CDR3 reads CASRPPLTGGWTEAFF. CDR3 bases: TGTGCCAGCAGACCACCCCTGACAGGGGGCTGGACTGAAGCTTTCTTT.

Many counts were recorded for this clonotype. This chain's CDR3 is CASSPSETQYF. CDR3 nucleotide sequence: TGTGCCAGCTCACCATCAGAGACCCAGTACTTC. V and J are TRBV18 and TRBJ2-5; D unresolved. CDR3 length equals 11 residues. Germline assignment: CDR1 KGHSH and CDR2 LQKENI. Trimming left V 2 bases short and J 4 bases short, with 2 bases between.

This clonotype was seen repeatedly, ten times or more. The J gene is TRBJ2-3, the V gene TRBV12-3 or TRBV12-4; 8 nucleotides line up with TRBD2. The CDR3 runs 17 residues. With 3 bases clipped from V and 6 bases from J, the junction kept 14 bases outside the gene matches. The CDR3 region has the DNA TGTGCCAGCAGTTTGTTCCGAACTAGCGGTACGGGCGATACGCAGTATTTT. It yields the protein CASSLFRTSGTGDTQYF.